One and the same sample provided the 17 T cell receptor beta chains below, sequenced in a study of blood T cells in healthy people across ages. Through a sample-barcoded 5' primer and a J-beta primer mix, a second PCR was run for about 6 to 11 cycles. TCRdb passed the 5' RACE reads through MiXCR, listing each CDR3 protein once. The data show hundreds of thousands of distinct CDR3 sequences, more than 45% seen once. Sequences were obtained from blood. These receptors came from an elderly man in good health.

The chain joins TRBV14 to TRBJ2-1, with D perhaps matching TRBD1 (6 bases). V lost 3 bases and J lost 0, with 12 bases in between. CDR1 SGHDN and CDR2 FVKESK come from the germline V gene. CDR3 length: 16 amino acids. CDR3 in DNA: TGTGCCAGCAGCCAGTTGGACAGAGTCTCCTACAATGAGCAGTTCTTC. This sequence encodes CASSQLDRVSYNEQFF. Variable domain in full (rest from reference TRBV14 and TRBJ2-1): EAGVTQFPSHSVIEKGQTVTLRCDPISGHDNLYWYRRVMGKEIKFLLHFVKESKQDESGMPNNRFLAERTGGTYSTLKVQPAELEDSGVYFCASSQLDRVSYNEQFFGPGTRLTVL.

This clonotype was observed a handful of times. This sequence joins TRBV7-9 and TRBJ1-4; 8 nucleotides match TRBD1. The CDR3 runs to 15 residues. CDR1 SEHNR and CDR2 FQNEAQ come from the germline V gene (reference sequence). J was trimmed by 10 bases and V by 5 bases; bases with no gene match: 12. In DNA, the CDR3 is TGTGCCAGCAGCACAACGACAGGGGAAGTAGTAAAACTGTTTTTT. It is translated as CASSTTTGEVVKLFF.

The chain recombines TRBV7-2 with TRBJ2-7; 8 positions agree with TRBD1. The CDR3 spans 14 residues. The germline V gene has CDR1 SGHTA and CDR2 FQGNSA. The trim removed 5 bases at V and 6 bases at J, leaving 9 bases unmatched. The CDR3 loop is CASSRARTGREQYF. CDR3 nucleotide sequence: TGTGCCAGCAGCAGGGCGAGGACAGGGCGCGAGCAGTACTTC.

DNA of the CDR3: TGTGCCAGCGGTAACACTAACTATGGCTACACCTTC. Its protein product is CASGNTNYGYTF. The rearrangement uses TRBV28 and TRBJ1-2; unclear D gene. The V end lost 8 bases, the J end lost 0 bases, and 7 bases lay between the germline ends. This CDR3 is 12 amino acids long. Germline-derived CDR1 and CDR2 are MDHEN and SYDVKM.

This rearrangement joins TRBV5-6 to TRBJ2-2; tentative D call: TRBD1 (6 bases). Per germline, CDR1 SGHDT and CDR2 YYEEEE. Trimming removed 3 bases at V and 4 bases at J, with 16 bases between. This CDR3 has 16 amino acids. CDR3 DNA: TGTGCCAGCAGCTATCCACAGGGACGTGTCACCGGGGAGCTGTTTTTT. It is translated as CASSYPQGRVTGELFF.

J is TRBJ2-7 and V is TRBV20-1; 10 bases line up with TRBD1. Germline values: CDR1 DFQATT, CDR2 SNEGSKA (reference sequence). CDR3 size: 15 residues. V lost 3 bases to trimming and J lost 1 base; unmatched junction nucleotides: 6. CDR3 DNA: TGCAGTGCTAGTAATCCGGGACAGGGGTCCTACGAGCAGTACTTC. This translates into CSASNPGQGSYEQYF.

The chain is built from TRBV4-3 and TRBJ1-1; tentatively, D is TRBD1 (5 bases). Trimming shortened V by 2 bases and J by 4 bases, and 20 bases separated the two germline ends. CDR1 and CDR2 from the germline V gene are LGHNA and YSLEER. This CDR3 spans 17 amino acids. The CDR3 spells CASSQSTAGGVGTEAFF. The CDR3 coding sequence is TGCGCCAGCAGCCAATCCACCGCCGGGGGGGTAGGCACTGAAGCTTTCTTT.

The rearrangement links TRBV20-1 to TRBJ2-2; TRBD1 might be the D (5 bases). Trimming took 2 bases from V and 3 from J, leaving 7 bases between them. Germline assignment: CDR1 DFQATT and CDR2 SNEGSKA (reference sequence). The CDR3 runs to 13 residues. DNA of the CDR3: TGCAGTGCTAGACAGGGCCACACCGGGGAGCTGTTTTTT. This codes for CSARQGHTGELFF.

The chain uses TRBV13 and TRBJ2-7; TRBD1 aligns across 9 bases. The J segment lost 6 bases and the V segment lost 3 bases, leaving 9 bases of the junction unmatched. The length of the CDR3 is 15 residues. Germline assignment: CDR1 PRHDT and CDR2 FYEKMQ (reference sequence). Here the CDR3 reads CASSFPLGTGREQYF. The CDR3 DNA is TGTGCCAGCAGCTTCCCTCTCGGGACAGGGCGCGAGCAGTACTTC. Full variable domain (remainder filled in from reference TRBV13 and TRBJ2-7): AAGVIQSPRHLIKEKRETATLKCYPIPRHDTVYWYQQGPGQDPQFLISFYEKMQSDKGSIPDRFSAQQFSDYHSELNMSSLELGDSALYFCASSFPLGTGREQYFGPGTRLTVT.

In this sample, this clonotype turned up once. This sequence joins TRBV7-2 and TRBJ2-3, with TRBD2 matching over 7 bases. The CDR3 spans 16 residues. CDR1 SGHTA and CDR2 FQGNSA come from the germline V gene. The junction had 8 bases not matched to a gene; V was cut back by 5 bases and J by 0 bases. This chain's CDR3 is CASSPPLGGSTDTQYF. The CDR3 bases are TGTGCCAGCAGCCCCCCCTTGGGGGGGAGCACAGATACGCAGTATTTT.

The CDR3 spells CASIRQGMNTEAFF. CDR3 in DNA: TGTGCCAGCATTCGACAGGGCATGAACACTGAAGCTTTCTTT. The chain is built from TRBV7-9 and TRBJ1-1; 7 bases match TRBD1. This CDR3 has 14 amino acids. The germline gives CDR1 SEHNR, CDR2 FQNEAQ (reference sequence). V shed 7 bases and J 0 bases; nucleotides not matched to a gene: 5. The complete variable domain, with remaining parts taken from reference TRBV7-9 and TRBJ1-1, reads DTGVSQNPRHKITKRGQNVTFRCDPISEHNRLYWYRQTLGQGPEFLTYFQNEAQLEKSRLLSDRFSAERPKGSFSTLEIQRTEQGDSAMYLCASIRQGMNTEAFFGQGTRLTVV.

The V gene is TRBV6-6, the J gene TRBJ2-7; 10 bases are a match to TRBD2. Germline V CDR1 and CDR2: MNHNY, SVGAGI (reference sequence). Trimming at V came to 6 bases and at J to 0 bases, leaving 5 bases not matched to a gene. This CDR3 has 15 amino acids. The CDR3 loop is CASRRLAGLSYEQYF. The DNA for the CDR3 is TGTGCCAGCAGACGACTAGCGGGCCTCTCCTACGAGCAGTACTTC.

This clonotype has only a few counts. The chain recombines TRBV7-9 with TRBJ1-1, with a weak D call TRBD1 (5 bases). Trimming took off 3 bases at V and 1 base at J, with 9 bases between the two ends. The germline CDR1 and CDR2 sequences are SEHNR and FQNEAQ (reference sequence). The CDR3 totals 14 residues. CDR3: CASSLGGKNTEAFF. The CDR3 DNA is TGTGCCAGCAGCTTGGGGGGGAAGAACACTGAAGCTTTCTTT.

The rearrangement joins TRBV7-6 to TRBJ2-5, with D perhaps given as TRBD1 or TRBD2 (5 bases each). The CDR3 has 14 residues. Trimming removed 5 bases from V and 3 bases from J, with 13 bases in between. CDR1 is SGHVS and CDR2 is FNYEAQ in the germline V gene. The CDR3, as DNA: TGTGCCAGCAGCGTAGGATGGGGGAAAGAGACCCAGTACTTC. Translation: CASSVGWGKETQYF.

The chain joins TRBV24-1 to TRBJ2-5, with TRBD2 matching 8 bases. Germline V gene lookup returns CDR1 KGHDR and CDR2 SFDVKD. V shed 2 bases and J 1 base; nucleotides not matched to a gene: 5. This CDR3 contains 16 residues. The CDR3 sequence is CATSDSGGRIQETQYF. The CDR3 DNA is TGTGCCACCAGTGATTCGGGCGGGAGGATCCAAGAGACCCAGTACTTC.

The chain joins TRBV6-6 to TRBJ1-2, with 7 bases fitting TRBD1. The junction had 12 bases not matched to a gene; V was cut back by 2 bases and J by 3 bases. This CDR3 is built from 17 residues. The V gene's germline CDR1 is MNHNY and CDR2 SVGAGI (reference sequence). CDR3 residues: CASSYGSGDRADYGYTF. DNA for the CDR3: TGTGCCAGCAGTTACGGCTCCGGGGACAGAGCTGACTATGGCTACACCTTC.

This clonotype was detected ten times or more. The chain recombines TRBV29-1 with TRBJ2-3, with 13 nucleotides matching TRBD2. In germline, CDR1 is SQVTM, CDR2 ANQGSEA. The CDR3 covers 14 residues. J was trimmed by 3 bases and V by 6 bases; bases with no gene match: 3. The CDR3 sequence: CSVEGLAGTDTQYF. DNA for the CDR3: TGCAGCGTCGAGGGACTAGCGGGGACAGATACGCAGTATTTT.